This TCR beta chain came from a study of blood T cells in healthy people across ages. This clonotype was picked up a small number of times. Its cognate antigen is unknown. The CDR3 extends over 14 amino acids. V was pared by 5 bases and J by 6 bases, with 15 bases between. Broader study findings: Higher naive T cell percentage went strongly together with higher TCR beta diversity.

The use of a sample-barcoded 5' primer and a J-beta primer mix characterized a second PCR of about 7 to 12 cycles. TCRdb reprocessed the 5' RACE reads via MiXCR and lists one record per CDR3 protein. The table records some 1.8 million distinct CDR3 sequences, about 39% of them present only once. Input material: blood. The rearrangement links TRBV12-3 or TRBV12-4 to TRBJ2-3; no clear D gene. This TCR was recovered from a human donor in good health. The CDR3 reads CASSPQSWLDTQYF. Here the CDR3 DNA reads TGTGCCAGCAGTCCGCAAAGCTGGCTGGATACGCAGTATTTT.